This T cell receptor beta chain stems from a study of cytomegalovirus exposure and HLA in healthy donors. General study findings and limits: Follow-up analysis seemed to connect common viral pathogens with several of the most significant clusters identified.

Points on this clone: Its matching antigen is unknown.

With 2 bases clipped from V and 3 bases from J, the junction kept 5 bases outside the gene matches. Germline V gives CDR1 MNHNY, CDR2 SVGAGI (reference sequence). The CDR3 length is 16 residues. These donors counted as nominally healthy when sampled, but unrecorded immune exposures were likely. The PCR employed 60 Vbeta primers together with 13 Jbeta primers. The table came from immunoSEQ multiplex PCR; TCRdb's copy has only in-frame clones and leaves some out. The table includes 45,000 to 70,000 clones, approximately 82% detected once. The material sequenced was PBMCs. V and J are TRBV6-6 and TRBJ1-5; 9 positions match TRBD1. The sequence derives from a man between 45 and 60 years old in good health and CMV-seronegative. CDR3 loop: CASSYGTGRINQPQHF. CDR3 DNA sequence: TGTGCCAGCAGTTACGGGACAGGGAGGATCAATCAGCCCCAGCATTTT.